This is a list of T cell receptor beta chains from one sample in a study of T-cell memory formation after mild COVID-19. TCRdb independently ran MiXCR on the 5' RACE reads; one entry per CDR3 protein. The sample records under 300,000 distinct CDR3 sequences, around 15% being singletons. The material sequenced was PBMCs or a T cell subset sorted from them (not recorded which). All receptors derive from a man between 18 and 35 years old who had mild COVID-19 (a few samples of this study predate the infection). Cell type and time point are not known. Each CDR3 is given with its conserved first and last residue. A D gene is named only where the DNA matches it firmly. Only some rows state a clone size, as once, few, many or a class for expanded clones.

d_call: .; cdr3_length: 14; j_call: TRBJ2-1; v_call: TRBV3-1; clone_size: few; cdr3_nt: TGTGCCAGCAGCCGTAGACTAGTCTACAATGAGCAGTTCTTC; cdr3_aa: CASSRRLVYNEQFF
d_call: .; cdr3_length: 14; j_call: TRBJ2-5; v_call: TRBV2; clone_size: few; cdr3_nt: TGTGCCAGCAGTGTCGGACTGTTCCAAGAGACCCAGTACTTC; cdr3_aa: CASSVGLFQETQYF
d_call: .; cdr3_length: 14; j_call: TRBJ1-1; v_call: TRBV15; clone_size: .; cdr3_nt: TGTGCCACGGCCCTAAGGGGACGGAACACTGAAGCTTTCTTT; cdr3_aa: CATALRGRNTEAFF
d_call: .; cdr3_length: 14; j_call: TRBJ1-3; v_call: TRBV7-2; clone_size: few; cdr3_nt: TGTGCCAGCAGCTTAGTCCACTCTGGAAACACCATATATTTT; cdr3_aa: CASSLVHSGNTIYF
d_call: .; cdr3_length: 16; j_call: TRBJ2-6; v_call: TRBV29-1; clone_size: few; cdr3_nt: TGCAGCGTTGGTCAGCAAGGAATCTCTGGGGCCAACGTCCTGACTTTC; cdr3_aa: CSVGQQGISGANVLTF
d_call: .; cdr3_length: 13; j_call: TRBJ1-3; v_call: TRBV20-1; clone_size: .; cdr3_nt: TGCAGTGCTCCCGGGACAACTGGAAACACCATATATTTT; cdr3_aa: CSAPGTTGNTIYF
d_call: .; cdr3_length: 11; j_call: TRBJ2-3; v_call: TRBV11-2; clone_size: few; cdr3_nt: TGTGCCAGCAGCTTAACGGCTGCGCAGTATTTT; cdr3_aa: CASSLTAAQYF
d_call: .; cdr3_length: 15; j_call: TRBJ2-6; v_call: TRBV27; clone_size: few; cdr3_nt: TGTGCCAGCAGCTCTTGGAGCTCTGGGGCCAACGTCCTGACTTTC; cdr3_aa: CASSSWSSGANVLTF
d_call: .; cdr3_length: 12; j_call: TRBJ2-3; v_call: TRBV3-1; clone_size: few; cdr3_nt: TGTGCCAGCAGCCAAGGCTCAGATACGCAGTATTTT; cdr3_aa: CASSQGSDTQYF
d_call: TRBD2; cdr3_length: 15; j_call: TRBJ2-5; v_call: TRBV7-2; clone_size: .; cdr3_nt: TGTGCCAGCACCACCAGCGGGGGACCACAAGAGACCCAGTACTTC; cdr3_aa: CASTTSGGPQETQYF
d_call: TRBD1; cdr3_length: 15; j_call: TRBJ1-1; v_call: TRBV5-1; clone_size: few; cdr3_nt: TGCGCCAGCAGCAAAAGGACAGGGGGAGGGACTGAAGCTTTCTTT; cdr3_aa: CASSKRTGGGTEAFF
d_call: .; cdr3_length: 12; j_call: TRBJ1-6; v_call: TRBV12-3/TRBV12-4; clone_size: .; cdr3_nt: TGTGCCAGCACCATACAGAATTCACCCCTCCACTTT; cdr3_aa: CASTIQNSPLHF
d_call: TRBD1; cdr3_length: 16; j_call: TRBJ1-5; v_call: TRBV7-2; clone_size: few; cdr3_nt: TGTGCCAGCAGCAGATTCGGACAGGGTGGCAATCAGCCCCAGCATTTT; cdr3_aa: CASSRFGQGGNQPQHF
d_call: .; cdr3_length: 15; j_call: TRBJ2-5; v_call: TRBV5-1; clone_size: few; cdr3_nt: TGCGCCAGCAGCTTGGTGGGCAGGGAACAAGAGACCCAGTACTTC; cdr3_aa: CASSLVGREQETQYF
d_call: .; cdr3_length: 15; j_call: TRBJ1-6; v_call: TRBV7-2; clone_size: .; cdr3_nt: TGTGCCAGCAGCTTAGGGGTGGGGATTGGGTCACCCCTCCACTTT; cdr3_aa: CASSLGVGIGSPLHF
d_call: .; cdr3_length: 12; j_call: TRBJ2-3; v_call: TRBV6-2/TRBV6-3; clone_size: few; cdr3_nt: TGTGCCAGCCAGGACAGCACAGATACGCAGTATTTT; cdr3_aa: CASQDSTDTQYF
d_call: .; cdr3_length: 14; j_call: TRBJ2-1; v_call: TRBV5-1; clone_size: many; cdr3_nt: TGCGCCAGCAGCTTACGGCAGGCCAAGAATGAGCAGTTCTTC; cdr3_aa: CASSLRQAKNEQFF
d_call: TRBD2; cdr3_length: 13; j_call: TRBJ2-3; v_call: TRBV6-4; clone_size: many; cdr3_nt: TGTGCCAGCAGTCCACGGGGGGCAGATACGCAGTATTTT; cdr3_aa: CASSPRGADTQYF
d_call: .; cdr3_length: 12; j_call: TRBJ2-7; v_call: TRBV12-3/TRBV12-4; clone_size: few; cdr3_nt: TGTGCCAGCAGTCCCGAGCCCTACGAGCAGTACTTC; cdr3_aa: CASSPEPYEQYF
d_call: TRBD1; cdr3_length: 15; j_call: TRBJ2-7; v_call: TRBV30; clone_size: .; cdr3_nt: TGTGCCTGGAGTCGTGTGAGACAGGGGTCCTACGAGCAGTACTTC; cdr3_aa: CAWSRVRQGSYEQYF
d_call: .; cdr3_length: 14; j_call: TRBJ1-2; v_call: TRBV20-1; clone_size: .; cdr3_nt: TGCAGTCTAATAATAGACAGGAGCGGCTATGGCTACACCTTC; cdr3_aa: CSLIIDRSGYGYTF
d_call: .; cdr3_length: 14; j_call: TRBJ2-3; v_call: TRBV24-1; clone_size: few; cdr3_nt: TGTGCCACCAGTGATTTGCCCGCCACAGATACGCAGTATTTT; cdr3_aa: CATSDLPATDTQYF
d_call: TRBD1; cdr3_length: 14; j_call: TRBJ2-7; v_call: TRBV2; clone_size: .; cdr3_nt: TGTGCCAGCAGCCAGGACAGGGGGGTGGACGAGCAGTACTTC; cdr3_aa: CASSQDRGVDEQYF
d_call: .; cdr3_length: 16; j_call: TRBJ2-5; v_call: TRBV5-1; clone_size: .; cdr3_nt: TGCGCCAGCAGCTTGGCCAGGGACTCTATCCAAGAGACCCAGTACTTC; cdr3_aa: CASSLARDSIQETQYF
d_call: .; cdr3_length: 13; j_call: TRBJ2-7; v_call: TRBV20-1; clone_size: .; cdr3_nt: TGCAGTGCTAGTCGCCCCGGCCCCTACGAGCAGTACTTC; cdr3_aa: CSASRPGPYEQYF
d_call: TRBD1; cdr3_length: 14; j_call: TRBJ2-1; v_call: TRBV7-3; clone_size: few; cdr3_nt: TGTGCCAGCAGCTCCCGATGGGACAGCGGTGAGCAGTTCTTC; cdr3_aa: CASSSRWDSGEQFF
d_call: .; cdr3_length: 16; j_call: TRBJ1-4; v_call: TRBV20-1; clone_size: few; cdr3_nt: TGCAGTGCTAGAGTAGAAGTTGCCGGGGCTAATGAAAAACTGTTTTTT; cdr3_aa: CSARVEVAGANEKLFF
d_call: .; cdr3_length: 15; j_call: TRBJ2-3; v_call: TRBV5-1; clone_size: .; cdr3_nt: TGCGCCAGCAGCTTGGTGGGTCAGAATACAGATACGCAGTATTTT; cdr3_aa: CASSLVGQNTDTQYF
d_call: TRBD1; cdr3_length: 14; j_call: TRBJ1-1; v_call: TRBV5-1; clone_size: .; cdr3_nt: TGCGCCAGCAGCACCGGGACAGGGGGCAATGAAGCTTTCTTT; cdr3_aa: CASSTGTGGNEAFF
d_call: .; cdr3_length: 14; j_call: TRBJ2-1; v_call: TRBV9; clone_size: .; cdr3_nt: TGTGCCAGCAGCGCAGGGGTCCTGGGCAATGAGCAGTTCTTC; cdr3_aa: CASSAGVLGNEQFF
d_call: .; cdr3_length: 12; j_call: TRBJ2-5; v_call: TRBV6-1; clone_size: .; cdr3_nt: TGTGCCAGCAGGGAAGACCCGTTGACCCAGTACTTC; cdr3_aa: CASREDPLTQYF
d_call: .; cdr3_length: 14; j_call: TRBJ2-1; v_call: TRBV21-1; clone_size: few; cdr3_nt: TGTGCCAGCAGCAACGGGGGGGGAGACAATGAGCAGTTCTTC; cdr3_aa: CASSNGGGDNEQFF
d_call: TRBD1; cdr3_length: 15; j_call: TRBJ2-2; v_call: TRBV7-9; clone_size: few; cdr3_nt: TGTGCCAGCAGGGTGGAGGGACAGGACGCCGGGGAGCTGTTTTTT; cdr3_aa: CASRVEGQDAGELFF
d_call: .; cdr3_length: 15; j_call: TRBJ1-6; v_call: TRBV7-9; clone_size: .; cdr3_nt: TGTGCCAGCAGCCGGAGTGGCTCCTATAATTCACCCCTCCACTTT; cdr3_aa: CASSRSGSYNSPLHF
d_call: .; cdr3_length: 16; j_call: TRBJ2-3; v_call: TRBV7-9; clone_size: .; cdr3_nt: TGTGCCAGCAGCTTAGGCGTCCAAGCTAGCACAGATACGCAGTATTTT; cdr3_aa: CASSLGVQASTDTQYF
d_call: TRBD2; cdr3_length: 14; j_call: TRBJ2-7; v_call: TRBV12-3/TRBV12-4; clone_size: many; cdr3_nt: TGTGCCAGCAGTTTTTCTAGCGGGGTCTACGAGCAGTACTTC; cdr3_aa: CASSFSSGVYEQYF
d_call: .; cdr3_length: 13; j_call: TRBJ2-5; v_call: TRBV7-8; clone_size: .; cdr3_nt: TGTGCCAGCAGCTTTACAGGGTGGGAGACCCAGTACTTC; cdr3_aa: CASSFTGWETQYF
d_call: TRBD1; cdr3_length: 15; j_call: TRBJ2-7; v_call: TRBV7-9; clone_size: few; cdr3_nt: TGTGCCAGCAGCTTAGCCGGGACAGGGTACTACGAGCAGTACTTC; cdr3_aa: CASSLAGTGYYEQYF